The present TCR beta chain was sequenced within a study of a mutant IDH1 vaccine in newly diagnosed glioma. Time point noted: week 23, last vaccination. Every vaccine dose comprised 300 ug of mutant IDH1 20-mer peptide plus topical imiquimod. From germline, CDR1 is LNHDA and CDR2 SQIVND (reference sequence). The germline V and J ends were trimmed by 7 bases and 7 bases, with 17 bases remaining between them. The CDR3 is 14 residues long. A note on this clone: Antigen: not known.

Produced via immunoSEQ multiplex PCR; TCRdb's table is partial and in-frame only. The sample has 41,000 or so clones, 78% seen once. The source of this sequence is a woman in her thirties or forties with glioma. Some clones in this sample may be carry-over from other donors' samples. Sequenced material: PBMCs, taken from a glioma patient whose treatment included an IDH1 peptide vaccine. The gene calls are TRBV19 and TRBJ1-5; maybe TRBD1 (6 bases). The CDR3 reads CASTLLRGGQPQHF. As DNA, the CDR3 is TGTGCCAGTACCCTCCTTAGGGGGGGCCAGCCCCAGCATTTT.